Shown below are 20 T cell receptor beta chains from a single sample sequenced in a study of shared clonotypes between healthy human individuals. TCRdb keeps only in-frame clones here, not all; method: immunoSEQ multiplex PCR. In the table there are more than 2 million clones, 95% of which are singletons. Sequencing was performed on naive CD4+ T cells sorted from blood. Subset indicated: CD45RA+ positively selected. These receptors all stem from a man between 18 and 29 years old in good health.

The chain couples TRBV29-1 to TRBJ2-1, with D tentatively TRBD2 (5 bases). Trimming took 5 bases from V and 10 from J, leaving 15 bases between them. CDR1 is SQVTM and CDR2 is ANQGSEA in the germline V gene. The CDR3 is 12 residues long. CDR3 nucleotide sequence: TGCAGCGTTCAACCTGAGGGCTCCGAGCAGTTCTTC. Its translation: CSVQPEGSEQFF.

This chain links TRBV19 with TRBJ2-5; D might be TRBD1 (6 bases). Per germline, CDR1 LNHDA and CDR2 SQIVND (reference sequence). CDR3 length equals 14 residues. The V end was cut by 6 bases, the J end by 2 bases, with 13 bases between. The DNA for the CDR3 is TGTGCCAGTAGGAAACAGGGCGGGCAAGAGACCCAGTACTTC. This gives the protein CASRKQGGQETQYF.

This chain connects TRBV6-5 to TRBJ1-5, with 10 nucleotides matching TRBD1. After removal of 0 bases from V and 9 bases from J, the junction contained 5 bases not matched to a gene. Germline assignment: CDR1 MNHEY and CDR2 SVGAGI. There are 15 residues in the CDR3. CDR3 loop: CASSYSGQGSWPQHF. In nucleotides, the CDR3 is TGTGCCAGCAGTTACTCGGGACAGGGGAGTTGGCCCCAGCATTTT.

V usage is TRBV30 and J usage is TRBJ2-2; the match to TRBD2 covers 11 bases. Germline trimming cut 0 bases from V and 2 bases from J; bases unmatched to any gene: 2. The CDR3 totals 16 residues. Germline V gene data show CDR1 as GTSNPN and CDR2 as SVGIG (reference sequence). DNA of the CDR3: TGTGCCTGGAGTGTACTAGCGGGAGCCAACACCGGGGAGCTGTTTTTT. It codes for CAWSVLAGANTGELFF.

This clone was detected once. The chain is built from TRBV7-2 and TRBJ2-3; TRBD2 is a possible D gene (5 bases). V was shortened by 5 bases and J by 0 bases, with 15 bases between the two germline ends. Germline CDR1 and CDR2: SGHTA and FQGNSA. The CDR3 contains 16 residues. The CDR3, as DNA: TGTGCCAGCAGCGAACTACTCTGGACTAGCACAGATACGCAGTATTTT. Its protein product is CASSELLWTSTDTQYF.

Comments on this clone: Other DNA sequences of this sample code for an identical CDR3. The CDR3 DNA sequence: TGTGCCAGCAGTCCCGGACTAGCGGGGTACAATGAGCAGTTCTTC. Translation gives CASSPGLAGYNEQFF. The chain is built from TRBV5-6 and TRBJ2-1, with 12 bases that match TRBD2. Germline trimming cut 5 bases from V and 4 bases from J; bases unmatched to any gene: 4. Germline CDR1 reads SGHDT; CDR2 reads YYEEEE. The CDR3 runs to 15 residues.

The chain recombines TRBV28 with TRBJ2-5, with D possibly TRBD2 on 5 matching bases. The CDR3 covers 15 residues. Trimming left V 6 bases short and J 5 bases short, with 19 bases between. The V gene's germline CDR1 is MDHEN and CDR2 SYDVKM. CDR3 residues: CASSLRRPQRETQYF. DNA of the CDR3: TGTGCCAGCAGCCTCAGGAGGCCCCAAAGGGAGACCCAGTACTTC.

About this clone itself: Other DNA sequences in the sample encode the same CDR3. The J gene is TRBJ1-5, the V gene TRBV28, with D perhaps TRBD1 (5 bases). The CDR3 spans 15 residues. Trimming took 3 bases from V and 1 from J, leaving 10 bases between them. Germline values: CDR1 MDHEN, CDR2 SYDVKM. The CDR3 DNA reads TGTGCCAGCAGTTTGACGGGGGGGAGCAATCAGCCCCAGCATTTT. Its protein is CASSLTGGSNQPQHF.

The chain has TRBV5-1 and TRBJ2-7; the D is unclear. This CDR3 comprises 14 residues. Germline V gives CDR1 SGHRS, CDR2 YFSETQ. Trimming cost V 4 bases and J 6 bases, with 17 bases left between them. CDR3 residues: CASSPSGSFGEQYF. The CDR3 DNA reads TGCGCCAGCAGCCCCTCCGGCTCTTTCGGCGAGCAGTACTTC.

The CDR3 is CASSPAPLGSNYGYTF. The CDR3 DNA follows: TGTGCCAGCAGCCCAGCCCCGCTGGGATCTAACTATGGCTACACCTTC. The genes are TRBV5-6 and TRBJ1-2, with D unclear. This CDR3 contains 16 residues. Germline V CDR1 and CDR2: SGHDT, YYEEEE. The V and J ends lost 4 bases and 0 bases respectively, with 16 bases between them.

The chain couples TRBV7-9 to TRBJ1-4; 10 bases agree with TRBD1. From germline, CDR1 is SEHNR and CDR2 FQNEAQ (reference sequence). V shed 8 bases and J 7 bases; nucleotides not matched to a gene: 10. This CDR3 spans 15 amino acids. The CDR3 is CASPKGTGAGEKLFF. The CDR3, as DNA: TGTGCCAGCCCCAAGGGGACAGGGGCAGGTGAAAAACTGTTTTTT.

The V and J genes are TRBV4-3 and TRBJ2-3; a weak D match, TRBD2 (6 bases). In germline, CDR1 is LGHNA, CDR2 YSLEER. There are 16 residues in the CDR3. The V and J ends lost 1 base and 0 bases respectively, with 11 bases between them. The CDR3 DNA follows: TGCGCCAGCAGCCAAGGGAGGGACCCCAGCACAGATACGCAGTATTTT. Translation: CASSQGRDPSTDTQYF.

V usage is TRBV19 and J usage is TRBJ2-4; D is unclear. V was cut by 4 bases and J by 5 bases, with 9 bases left in between. Germline values: CDR1 LNHDA, CDR2 SQIVND (reference sequence). This CDR3 spans 13 amino acids. The CDR3, as DNA: TGTGCCAGTAGTAGTCGAGTGGAAAACATTCAGTACTTC. It is translated as CASSSRVENIQYF.

V and J are TRBV9 and TRBJ1-3, with a weak D call TRBD1 (5 bases). This CDR3 spans 16 amino acids. CDR1 is SGDLS and CDR2 is YYNGEE in the germline V gene. Trimming removed 0 bases from V and 0 bases from J, with 10 bases in between. CDR3 sequence reads: CASSVAAGSSGNTIYF. The DNA for the CDR3 is TGTGCCAGCAGCGTAGCTGCAGGGAGCTCTGGAAACACCATATATTTT.

This clone was seen once. The chain uses TRBV25-1 and TRBJ1-5; D perhaps matches TRBD1 (5 bases). Germline-derived CDR1 and CDR2 are MGHDK and SYGVNS. V gave up 3 bases and J gave up 9 bases, with 12 bases separating them. The CDR3 extends over 13 amino acids. Written as DNA, the CDR3 is TGTGCCAGCAGTGACTTGGGGCTGGGGCCCCAGCATTTT. Translating it yields CASSDLGLGPQHF. Based on the CDR3 plus reference TRBV25-1 and TRBJ1-5, the full variable domain is EADIYQTPRYLVIGTGKKITLECSQTMGHDKMYWYQQDPGMELHLIHYSYGVNSTEKGDLSSESTVSRIRTEHFPLTLESARPSHTSQYLCASSDLGLGPQHFGDGTRLSIL.

This clone was found once. Other nucleotide sequences from this sample produce the same CDR3. V and J are TRBV5-1 and TRBJ2-6, with D perhaps being TRBD1 or TRBD2 (5 bases each). CDR3 length: 15 residues. Trimming cost V 4 bases and J 0 bases, with 8 bases left between them. Looked up from germline, CDR1 is SGHRS and CDR2 is YFSETQ. CDR3 region: CASSPGTSGANVLTF. The CDR3 DNA follows: TGCGCCAGCAGCCCTGGGACCTCTGGGGCCAACGTCCTGACTTTC.

CDR3 nucleotides: TGTGCCAGCACCCCAGGACAGGGGGCTGTTGGCTACACCTTC. This encodes CASTPGQGAVGYTF. The chain links TRBV7-9 to TRBJ1-2, with TRBD1 identical over 11 bases. The CDR3 spans 14 residues. The trim removed 7 bases at V and 7 bases at J, leaving 8 bases unmatched. Germline V gene lookup returns CDR1 SEHNR and CDR2 FQNEAQ (reference sequence).

The rearrangement uses TRBV2 and TRBJ2-5, with D hard to call. This CDR3 is built from 13 residues. Germline CDR1 reads SNHLY; CDR2 reads FYNNEI. V was trimmed by 3 bases and J by 5 bases, leaving 10 bases between them. The CDR3: CASSDRAIETQYF. CDR3 DNA: TGTGCCAGCAGTGACCGGGCGATCGAGACCCAGTACTTC.

Turning to this clone: Other DNA sequences from this sample encode an identical CDR3 as well. V gene TRBV2 combines with J gene TRBJ1-5, with 10 bases aligning to TRBD1. Trimming removed 5 bases from V and 7 bases from J; junction bases left unmatched: 5. CDR3 length equals 14 residues. Germline CDR1 SNHLY, CDR2 FYNNEI. CDR3 DNA: TGTGCCAGCAGTCCTGGACAGGGGGTACAGCCCCAGCATTTT. Its translation: CASSPGQGVQPQHF.

CDR3 amino acids: CASSPNIGQGYEQYF. Here the CDR3 DNA reads TGTGCCAGCTCACCAAATATCGGACAGGGTTACGAGCAGTACTTC. The chain has TRBV18 and TRBJ2-7; 8 bases agree with TRBD1. Germline V gene lookup returns CDR1 KGHSH and CDR2 LQKENI. CDR3 size: 15 residues. V lost 2 bases and J lost 4; bases outside the gene matches: 7.